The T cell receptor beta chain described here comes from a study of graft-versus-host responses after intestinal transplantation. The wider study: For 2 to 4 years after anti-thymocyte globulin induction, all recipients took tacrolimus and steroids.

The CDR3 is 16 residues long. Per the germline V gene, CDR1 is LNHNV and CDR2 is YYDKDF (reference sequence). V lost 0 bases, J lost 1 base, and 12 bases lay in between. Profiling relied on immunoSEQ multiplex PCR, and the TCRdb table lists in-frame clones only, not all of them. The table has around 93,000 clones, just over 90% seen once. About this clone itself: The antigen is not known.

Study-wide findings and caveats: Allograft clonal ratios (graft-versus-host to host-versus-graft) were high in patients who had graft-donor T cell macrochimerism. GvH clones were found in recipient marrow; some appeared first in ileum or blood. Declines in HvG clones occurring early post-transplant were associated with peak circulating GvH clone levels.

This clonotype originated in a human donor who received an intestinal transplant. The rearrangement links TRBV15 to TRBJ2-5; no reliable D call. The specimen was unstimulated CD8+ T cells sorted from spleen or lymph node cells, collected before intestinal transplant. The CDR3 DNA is TGTGCCACCAGCAGAGAAGCAGGAGTGTTCCAAGAGACCCAGTACTTC. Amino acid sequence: CATSREAGVFQETQYF.